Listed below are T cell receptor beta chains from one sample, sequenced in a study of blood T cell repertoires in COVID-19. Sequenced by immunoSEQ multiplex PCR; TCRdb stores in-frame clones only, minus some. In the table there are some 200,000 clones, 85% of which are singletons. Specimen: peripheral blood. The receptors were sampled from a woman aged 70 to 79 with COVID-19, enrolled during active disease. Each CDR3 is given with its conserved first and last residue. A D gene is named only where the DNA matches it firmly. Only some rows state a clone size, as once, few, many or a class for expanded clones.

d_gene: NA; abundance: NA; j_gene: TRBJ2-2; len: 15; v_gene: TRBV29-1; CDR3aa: CSVGRSVANTGELFF; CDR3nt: TGCAGCGTGGGGCGGAGCGTCGCGAACACCGGGGAGCTGTTTTTT
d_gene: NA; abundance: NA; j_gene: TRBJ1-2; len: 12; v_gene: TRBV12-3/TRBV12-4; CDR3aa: CASSLVVGGYTF; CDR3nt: TGTGCCAGCAGTTTAGTGGTCGGTGGCTACACCTTC
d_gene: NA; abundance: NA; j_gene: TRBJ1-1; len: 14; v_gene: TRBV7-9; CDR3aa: CASSLVVLNTEAFF; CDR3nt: TGTGCCAGCAGCTTAGTCGTATTGAACACTGAAGCTTTCTTT
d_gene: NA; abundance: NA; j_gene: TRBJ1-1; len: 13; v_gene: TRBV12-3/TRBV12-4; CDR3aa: CASSFGAGTEAFF; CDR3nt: TGTGCCAGCAGTTTTGGGGCGGGGACTGAAGCTTTCTTT
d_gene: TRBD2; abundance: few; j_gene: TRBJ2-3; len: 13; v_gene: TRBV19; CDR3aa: CASRTSGRDTQYF; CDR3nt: TGTGCCAGTAGAACTAGCGGGAGAGATACGCAGTATTTT
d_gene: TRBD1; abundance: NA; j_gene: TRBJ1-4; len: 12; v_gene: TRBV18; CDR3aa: CASQQGDEKLFF; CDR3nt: TGTGCCAGTCAACAGGGGGATGAAAAACTGTTTTTT
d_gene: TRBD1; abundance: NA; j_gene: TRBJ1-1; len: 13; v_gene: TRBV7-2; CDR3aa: CASSTQGGLGAFF; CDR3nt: TGTGCCAGCAGCACACAAGGGGGCTTAGGCGCTTTCTTT
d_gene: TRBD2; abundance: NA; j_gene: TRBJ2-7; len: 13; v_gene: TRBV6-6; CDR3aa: CAIGGGGPYEQYF; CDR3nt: TGTGCAATCGGGGGGGGTGGTCCCTACGAGCAGTACTTC
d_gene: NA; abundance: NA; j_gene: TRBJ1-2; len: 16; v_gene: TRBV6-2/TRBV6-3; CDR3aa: CASSPRGLNMWKGYTF; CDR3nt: TGTGCCAGCAGTCCAAGGGGGTTGAATATGTGGAAAGGCTACACCTTC
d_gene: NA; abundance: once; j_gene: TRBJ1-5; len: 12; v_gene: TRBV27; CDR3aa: CASGRSNQPQHF; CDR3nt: TGTGCCAGCGGGAGGAGCAATCAGCCCCAGCATTTT
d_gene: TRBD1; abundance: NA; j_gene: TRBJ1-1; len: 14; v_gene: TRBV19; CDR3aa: CASSRDRGGTEAFF; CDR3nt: TGTGCCAGTAGTAGAGACAGGGGAGGGACTGAAGCTTTCTTT
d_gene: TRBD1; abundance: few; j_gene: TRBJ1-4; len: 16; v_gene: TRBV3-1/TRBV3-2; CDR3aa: CASSQVLGQGNEKLFF; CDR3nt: TGTGCCAGCAGCCAAGTGTTAGGACAGGGGAATGAAAAACTGTTTTTT
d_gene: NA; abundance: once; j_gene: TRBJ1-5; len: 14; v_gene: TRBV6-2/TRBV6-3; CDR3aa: CASSYGGDNQPQHF; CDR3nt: TGTGCCAGCAGTTACGGCGGAGACAATCAGCCCCAGCATTTT
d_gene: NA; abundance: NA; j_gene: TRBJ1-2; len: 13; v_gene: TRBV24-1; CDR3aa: CATSKGANYGYTF; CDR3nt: TGTGCCACCTCCAAGGGAGCTAACTATGGCTACACCTTC
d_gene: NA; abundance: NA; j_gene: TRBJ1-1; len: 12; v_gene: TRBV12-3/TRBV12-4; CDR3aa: CASSLGPGSAFF; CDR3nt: TGTGCCAGCAGTCTAGGGCCCGGGAGTGCTTTCTTT
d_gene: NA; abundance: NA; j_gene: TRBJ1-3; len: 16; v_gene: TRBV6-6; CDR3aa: CASSYSGYNSGNTIYF; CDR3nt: TGTGCCAGCAGTTACTCCGGGTATAACTCTGGAAACACCATATATTTT
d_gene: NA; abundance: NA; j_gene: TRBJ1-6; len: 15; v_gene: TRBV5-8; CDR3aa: CASSPPRGFGSPLHF; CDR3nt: TGTGCCAGCAGCCCTCCGCGGGGGTTTGGTTCACCCCTCCACTTT
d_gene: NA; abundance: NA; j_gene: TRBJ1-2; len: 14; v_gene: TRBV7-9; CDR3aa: CASSLTALEYGYTF; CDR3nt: TGTGCCAGCAGCTTGACTGCCCTGGAGTATGGCTACACCTTC
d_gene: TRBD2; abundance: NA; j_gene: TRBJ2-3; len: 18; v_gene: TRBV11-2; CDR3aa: CASSPTFGTSVSTDTQYF; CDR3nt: TGTGCCAGCAGTCCTACCTTTGGGACTAGCGTCAGCACAGATACGCAGTATTTT
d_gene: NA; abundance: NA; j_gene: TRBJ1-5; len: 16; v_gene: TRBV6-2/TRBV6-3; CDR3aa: CASSSAAVGPNQPQHF; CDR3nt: TGTGCCAGCAGTTCCGCGGCAGTGGGGCCCAATCAGCCCCAGCATTTT
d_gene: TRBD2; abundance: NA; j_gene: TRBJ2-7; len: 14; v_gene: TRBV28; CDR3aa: CASSPSGTAYEQYF; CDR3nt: TGTGCCAGCAGTCCTAGCGGGACGGCCTACGAGCAGTACTTC
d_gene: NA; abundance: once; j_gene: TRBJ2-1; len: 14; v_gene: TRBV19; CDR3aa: CASSIGVGYNEQFF; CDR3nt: TGTGCCAGTAGTATAGGTGTCGGTTACAATGAGCAGTTCTTC
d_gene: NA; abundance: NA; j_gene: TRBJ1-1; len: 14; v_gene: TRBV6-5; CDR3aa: CASSQQGTSTEAFF; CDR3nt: TGTGCCAGCAGCCAACAGGGAACTTCGACTGAAGCTTTCTTT
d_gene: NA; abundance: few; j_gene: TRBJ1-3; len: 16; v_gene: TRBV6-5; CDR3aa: CASSYSSQNSGNTIYF; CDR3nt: TGTGCCAGCAGTTACTCTTCTCAGAACTCTGGAAACACCATATATTTT
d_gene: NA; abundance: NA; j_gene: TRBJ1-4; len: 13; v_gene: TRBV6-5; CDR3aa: CASRGGVLEKLFF; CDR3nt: TGTGCCAGCAGAGGGGGGGTGCTTGAAAAACTGTTTTTT
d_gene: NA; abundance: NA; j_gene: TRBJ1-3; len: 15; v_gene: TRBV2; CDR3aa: CASSEEVGEGNTIYF; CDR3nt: TGTGCCAGCAGTGAAGAGGTAGGGGAAGGAAACACCATATATTTT
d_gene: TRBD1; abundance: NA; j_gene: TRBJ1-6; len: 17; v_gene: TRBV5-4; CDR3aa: CASSLSLQGARNSPLHF; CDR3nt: TGTGCCAGCAGCTTGAGTCTCCAGGGGGCCCGTAATTCACCCCTCCACTTT
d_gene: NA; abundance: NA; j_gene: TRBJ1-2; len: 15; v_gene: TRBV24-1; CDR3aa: CATSGTREANYGYTF; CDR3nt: TGTGCCACCAGTGGAACACGGGAAGCTAACTATGGCTACACCTTC
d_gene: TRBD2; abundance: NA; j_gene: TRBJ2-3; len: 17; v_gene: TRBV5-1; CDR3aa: CASSKGTSGGPTDTQYF; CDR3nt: TGCGCCAGCAGCAAGGGGACTAGCGGGGGACCCACAGATACGCAGTATTTT
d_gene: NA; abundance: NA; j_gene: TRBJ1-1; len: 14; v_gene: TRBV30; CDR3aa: CASRVAGVNTEAFF; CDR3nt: TGTGCCTCCCGTGTGGCCGGGGTGAACACTGAAGCTTTCTTT
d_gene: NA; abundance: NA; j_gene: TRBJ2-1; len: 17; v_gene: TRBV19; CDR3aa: CASSIFYGGGAYNEQFF; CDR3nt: TGTGCCAGTAGTATTTTTTATGGAGGGGGCGCCTACAATGAGCAGTTCTTC
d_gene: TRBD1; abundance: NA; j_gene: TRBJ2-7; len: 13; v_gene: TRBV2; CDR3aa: CASSGTGGNEQYF; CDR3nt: TGTGCCAGCTCCGGGACAGGGGGGAACGAGCAGTACTTC
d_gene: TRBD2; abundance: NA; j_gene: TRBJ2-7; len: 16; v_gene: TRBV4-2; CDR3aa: CASSQEAGVQFREQYF; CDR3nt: TGTGCCAGCAGCCAAGAAGCGGGAGTCCAATTCAGGGAGCAGTACTTC
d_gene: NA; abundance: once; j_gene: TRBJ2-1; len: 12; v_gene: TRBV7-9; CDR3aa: CASSFPDNEQFF; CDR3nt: TGTGCCAGCAGCTTTCCAGACAATGAGCAGTTCTTC
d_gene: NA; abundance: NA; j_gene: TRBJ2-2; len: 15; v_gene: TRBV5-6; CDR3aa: CASNLGGPNTGELFF; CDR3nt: TGTGCCAGCAATTTAGGGGGACCGAACACCGGGGAGCTGTTTTTT